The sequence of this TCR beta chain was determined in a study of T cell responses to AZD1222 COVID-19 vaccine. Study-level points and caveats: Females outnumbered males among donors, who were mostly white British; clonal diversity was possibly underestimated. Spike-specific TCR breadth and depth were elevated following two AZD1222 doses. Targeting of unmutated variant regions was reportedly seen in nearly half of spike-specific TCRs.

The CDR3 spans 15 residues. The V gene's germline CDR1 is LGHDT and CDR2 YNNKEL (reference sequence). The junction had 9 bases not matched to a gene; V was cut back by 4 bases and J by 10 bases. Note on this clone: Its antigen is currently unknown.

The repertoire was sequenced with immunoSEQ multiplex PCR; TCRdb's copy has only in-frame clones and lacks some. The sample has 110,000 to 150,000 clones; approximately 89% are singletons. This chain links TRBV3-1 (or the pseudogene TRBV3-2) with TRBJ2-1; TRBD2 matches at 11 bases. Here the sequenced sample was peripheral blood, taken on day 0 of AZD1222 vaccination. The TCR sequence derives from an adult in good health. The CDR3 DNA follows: TGTGCCAGCAGCCGCATAGCGGGAGGGCCTGGGGAGCAGTTCTTC. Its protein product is CASSRIAGGPGEQFF.